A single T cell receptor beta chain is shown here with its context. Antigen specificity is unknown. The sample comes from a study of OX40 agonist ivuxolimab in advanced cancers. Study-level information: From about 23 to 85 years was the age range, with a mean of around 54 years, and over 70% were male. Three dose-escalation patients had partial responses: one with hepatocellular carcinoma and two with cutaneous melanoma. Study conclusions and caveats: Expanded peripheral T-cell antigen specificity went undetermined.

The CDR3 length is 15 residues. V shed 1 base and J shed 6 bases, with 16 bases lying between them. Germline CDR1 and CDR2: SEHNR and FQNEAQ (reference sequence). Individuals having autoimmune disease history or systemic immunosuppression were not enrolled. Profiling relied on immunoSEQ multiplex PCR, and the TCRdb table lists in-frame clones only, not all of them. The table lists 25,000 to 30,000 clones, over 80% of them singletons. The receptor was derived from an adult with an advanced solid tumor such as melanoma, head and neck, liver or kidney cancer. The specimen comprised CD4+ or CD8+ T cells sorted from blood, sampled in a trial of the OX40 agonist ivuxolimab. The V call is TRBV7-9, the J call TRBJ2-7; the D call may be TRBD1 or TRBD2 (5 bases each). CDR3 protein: CASSLGQGALTEQYF. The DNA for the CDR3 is TGTGCCAGCAGCTTAGGGCAGGGAGCCCTGACCGAGCAGTACTTC.